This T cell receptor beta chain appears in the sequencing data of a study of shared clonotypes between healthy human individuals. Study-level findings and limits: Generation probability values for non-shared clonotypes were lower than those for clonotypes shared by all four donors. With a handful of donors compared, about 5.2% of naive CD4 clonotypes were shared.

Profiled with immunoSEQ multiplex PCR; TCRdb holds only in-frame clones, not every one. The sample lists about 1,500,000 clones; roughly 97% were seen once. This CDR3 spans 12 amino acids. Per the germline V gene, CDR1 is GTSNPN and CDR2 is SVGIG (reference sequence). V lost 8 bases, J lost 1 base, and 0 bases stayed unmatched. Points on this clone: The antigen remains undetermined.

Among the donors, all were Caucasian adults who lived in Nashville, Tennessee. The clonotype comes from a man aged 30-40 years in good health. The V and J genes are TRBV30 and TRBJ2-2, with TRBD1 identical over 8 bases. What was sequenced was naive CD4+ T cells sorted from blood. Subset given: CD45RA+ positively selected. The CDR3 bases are TGTGCCGGGACAGGGAACACCGGGGAGCTGTTTTTT. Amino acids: CAGTGNTGELFF.